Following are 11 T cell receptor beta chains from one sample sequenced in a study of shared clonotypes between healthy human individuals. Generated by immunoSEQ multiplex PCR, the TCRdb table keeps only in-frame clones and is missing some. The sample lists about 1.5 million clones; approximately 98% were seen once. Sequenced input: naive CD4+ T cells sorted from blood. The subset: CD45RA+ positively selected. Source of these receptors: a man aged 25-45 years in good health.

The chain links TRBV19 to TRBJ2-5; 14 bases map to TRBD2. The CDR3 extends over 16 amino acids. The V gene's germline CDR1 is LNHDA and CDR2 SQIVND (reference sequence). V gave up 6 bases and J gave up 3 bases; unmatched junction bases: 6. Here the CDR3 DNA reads TGTGCCAGTAGCGGACTAGCGGGAGGAACTGAAGAGACCCAGTACTTC. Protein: CASSGLAGGTEETQYF.

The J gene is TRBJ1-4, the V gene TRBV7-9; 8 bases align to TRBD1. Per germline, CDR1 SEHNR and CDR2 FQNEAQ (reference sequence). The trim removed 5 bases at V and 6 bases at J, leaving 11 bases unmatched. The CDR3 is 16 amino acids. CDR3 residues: CASSLSGGGEDEKLFF. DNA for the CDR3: TGTGCCAGCAGCCTCTCAGGGGGCGGAGAGGATGAAAAACTGTTTTTT.

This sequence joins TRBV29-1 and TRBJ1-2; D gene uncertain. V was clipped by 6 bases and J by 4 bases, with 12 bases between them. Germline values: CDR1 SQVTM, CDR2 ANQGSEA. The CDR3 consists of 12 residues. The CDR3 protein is CSVVGSLYGYTF. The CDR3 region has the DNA TGCAGCGTCGTGGGGTCCCTCTATGGCTACACCTTC.

CDR3 DNA: TGTGCCAGCTCATTAGCCACTAGCAGGGACAATGAGCAGTTCTTC. It translates to CASSLATSRDNEQFF. J is TRBJ2-1 and V is TRBV18; D might be TRBD2 (6 bases). CDR3 length: 15 amino acids. The germline V and J ends were trimmed by 5 bases and 5 bases, with 16 bases remaining between them. Germline V lookup: CDR1 KGHSH, CDR2 LQKENI.

CDR3 in DNA: TGTGCCAGTACCTACCAGGTGCCCCCGGGACAGGGGGTTCCTAGCTCCTACAATGAGCAGTTCTTC. As protein: CASTYQVPPGQGVPSSYNEQFF. The chain recombines TRBV19 with TRBJ2-1; 11 positions agree with TRBD1. The trim removed 7 bases at V and 0 bases at J, leaving 23 bases unmatched. Germline CDR1 and CDR2: LNHDA and SQIVND (reference sequence). The CDR3 covers 22 residues. Looking up the rest from reference TRBV19 and TRBJ2-1 gives the full variable domain: DGGITQSPKYLFRKEGQNVTLSCEQNLNHDAMYWYRQDPGQGLRLIYYSQIVNDFQKGDIAEGYSVSREKKESFPLTVTSAQKNPTAFYLCASTYQVPPGQGVPSSYNEQFFGPGTRLTVL.

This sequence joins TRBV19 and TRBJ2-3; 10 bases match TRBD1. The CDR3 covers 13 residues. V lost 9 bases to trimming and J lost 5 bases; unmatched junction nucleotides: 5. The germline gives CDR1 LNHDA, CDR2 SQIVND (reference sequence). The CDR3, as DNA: TGTGCCAGCCGGGACAGGGGAATAGATACGCAGTATTTT. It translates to CASRDRGIDTQYF.

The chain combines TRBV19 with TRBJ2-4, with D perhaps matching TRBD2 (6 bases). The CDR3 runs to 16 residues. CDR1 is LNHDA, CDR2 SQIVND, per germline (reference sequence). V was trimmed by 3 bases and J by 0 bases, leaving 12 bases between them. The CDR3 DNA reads TGTGCCAGTAGTATGTTGGGGGGTCTAGCCAAAAACATTCAGTACTTC. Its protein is CASSMLGGLAKNIQYF.

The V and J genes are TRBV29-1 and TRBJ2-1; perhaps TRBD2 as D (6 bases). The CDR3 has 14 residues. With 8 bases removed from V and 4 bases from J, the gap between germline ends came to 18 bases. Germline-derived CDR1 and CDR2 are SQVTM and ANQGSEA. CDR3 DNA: TGCAGCCTTCGCGCGCGGGAATCTTACAATGAGCAGTTCTTC. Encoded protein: CSLRARESYNEQFF.

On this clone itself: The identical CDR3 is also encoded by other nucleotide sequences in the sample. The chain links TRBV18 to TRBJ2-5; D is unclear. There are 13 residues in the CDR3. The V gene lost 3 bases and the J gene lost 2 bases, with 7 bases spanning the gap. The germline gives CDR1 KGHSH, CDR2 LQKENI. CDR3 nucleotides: TGTGCCAGCTCACCGGGGTCTCAAGAGACCCAGTACTTC. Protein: CASSPGSQETQYF.

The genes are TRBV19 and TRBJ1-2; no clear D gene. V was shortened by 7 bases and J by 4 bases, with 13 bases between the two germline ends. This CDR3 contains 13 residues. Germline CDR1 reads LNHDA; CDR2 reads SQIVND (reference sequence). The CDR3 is CASTPRATYGYTF. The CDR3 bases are TGTGCCAGTACCCCGAGGGCCACCTATGGCTACACCTTC.

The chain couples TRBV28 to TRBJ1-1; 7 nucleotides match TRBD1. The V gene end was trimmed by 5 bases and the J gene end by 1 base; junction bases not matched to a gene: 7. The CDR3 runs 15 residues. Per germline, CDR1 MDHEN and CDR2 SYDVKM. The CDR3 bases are TGTGCCAGCAGTCCACAGACAGGGAGGAACACTGAAGCTTTCTTT. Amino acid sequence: CASSPQTGRNTEAFF.